This is a list of T cell receptor beta chains from one sample in a study of T cells after yellow fever vaccination. Each CDR3 protein gets one entry after TCRdb re-called the 5' RACE reads with MiXCR. The sample contains about 630,000 distinct CDR3 sequences, 9% to 15% of which appear only once. The specimen comprised PBMCs, sampled on the day of the yellow fever booster vaccination. The receptor set was obtained from a man aged 25-45 years who received the YFV17D yellow fever vaccine. Both conserved end residues are part of each CDR3. Each record gives: CDR3 length, clone size, V gene, J gene, D gene, CDR3 DNA, CDR3 protein. D genes are given only for firm matches. Part of the rows lack a size; the others show once, few, many or a class for expanded clones.

>12|NA|TRBV6-1|TRBJ2-7|NA
TGTGCCAACAAGGGCAGCTCCTACGAGCAGTACTTC
CANKGSSYEQYF
>14|NA|TRBV29-1|TRBJ2-1|NA
TGCAGCGTTGACAACTGGGGGATAAGCAATGAGCAGTTCTTC
CSVDNWGISNEQFF
>14|NA|TRBV6-2/TRBV6-3|TRBJ1-5|TRBD1
TGTGCCAGCAGCCCAGGGGGCAGTGGTCAGCCCCAGCATTTT
CASSPGGSGQPQHF
>14|many|TRBV7-6|TRBJ1-1|NA
TGTGCCAGCAGCTGGGGCGGGGGCAACACTGAAGCTTTCTTT
CASSWGGGNTEAFF
>17|few|TRBV20-1|TRBJ2-7|TRBD2
TGCAGTGCTAGAGCAATTGAGTCTAGCGGGAGTCAATACGAGCAGTACTTC
CSARAIESSGSQYEQYF
>16|few|TRBV12-3/TRBV12-4|TRBJ2-3|TRBD1
TGTGCCAACCTACTGTCCGGGACAGGGACTACAGATACGCAGTATTTT
CANLLSGTGTTDTQYF
>15|few|TRBV9|TRBJ2-3|TRBD2
TGTGCCAGCAGCGTAACGGGAGGCTCGTTCGATACGCAGTATTTT
CASSVTGGSFDTQYF
>14|NA|TRBV28|TRBJ2-2|NA
TGTGCCAGCAGACGACAGATTAACACCGGGGAGCTGTTTTTT
CASRRQINTGELFF
>16|few|TRBV3-1|TRBJ2-1|TRBD2
TGTGCCAGCAGCTACCATAGCGGGAGTGGGTACAATGAGCAGTTCTTC
CASSYHSGSGYNEQFF
>15|few|TRBV7-2|TRBJ2-7|NA
TGTGCCAGCAGCCCCAAAGCCAAGGTACCCTACGAGCAGTACTTC
CASSPKAKVPYEQYF
>18|NA|TRBV11-2|TRBJ2-7|TRBD1
TGTGCCAGCAGCTCACTAACCCAGTGGGGACAGGTAACCTACGAGCAGTACTTC
CASSSLTQWGQVTYEQYF
>16|NA|TRBV4-3|TRBJ1-1|NA
TGCGCCAGCAGCCAAGATACCGGGACACCGAACACTGAAGCTTTCTTT
CASSQDTGTPNTEAFF
>16|NA|TRBV29-1|TRBJ2-1|TRBD2
TGCAGCGTTGGAGGAACTAGCGGGAGGGTTTTGCTTGAGCAGTTCTTC
CSVGGTSGRVLLEQFF
>13|once|TRBV18|TRBJ2-7|NA
TGTGCCAGCTCAGCCTTAGAGGAAACCGAGCAGTACTTC
CASSALEETEQYF
>15|NA|TRBV28|TRBJ1-2|TRBD1
TGTGCCAGCAAGTGGGACAGGGGGCACAACTATGGCTACACCTTC
CASKWDRGHNYGYTF
>14|NA|TRBV20-1|TRBJ2-2|NA
TGCAGTGCTAGCAGACAGATGAACACCGGGGAGCTGTTTTTT
CSASRQMNTGELFF
>15|NA|TRBV7-9|TRBJ2-1|NA
TGTGCCAGCGTCCTTGGCGTGAGCTCCTACAATGAGCAGTTCTTC
CASVLGVSSYNEQFF
>17|few|TRBV5-4|TRBJ2-3|TRBD2
TGTGCCAGCAGCTCAACTACTACTAGCGGGAGTTGGAGAACGCAGTATTTT
CASSSTTTSGSWRTQYF
>14|few|TRBV5-1|TRBJ2-5|NA
TGCGCCAGCAGCATCAGGAGGTTTGGTGAGACCCAGTACTTC
CASSIRRFGETQYF
>16|few|TRBV11-3|TRBJ2-1|NA
TGTGCCAGCAGCCTGCCGGGCGCGGTTGACTACAATGAGCAGTTCTTC
CASSLPGAVDYNEQFF